The clone carrying this TCR beta chain occurred many times. The antigen remains unidentified. RNA transcripts were the template for amplifying TCR beta CDR3 regions. The TCR CDR3 first-round RT-PCR relied on the HTBI primer set. Using its own MiXCR run on the multiplex PCR reads, TCRdb lists one record per CDR3 protein. The table has around 350,000 distinct CDR3 sequences, around 15% seen once; the top ten hold roughly 20%. The data were obtained in a study of T cells in Graves' hyperthyroidism and ophthalmopathy. Study at large: Once the initial diagnosis was made, peripheral blood was obtained before any treatment. Study outcomes and limitations: Clonotypes that were expanded in thyroid above 0.001 mostly appeared in blood too.

Exclusions: uncontrolled infection, other autoimmune disease, pregnancy, lactation. Thyroid ultrasound, orbital computed tomography, clinical symptoms, and serum thyroxine and TRAb underpinned diagnoses. The CDR3 is made up of 15 amino acids. Trimming removed 6 bases from V and 6 bases from J; junction bases left unmatched: 7. Sequenced material: blood. The gene calls are TRBV12-3 or TRBV12-4 and TRBJ1-5; 11 positions agree with TRBD1. This clonotype was sampled from a woman in her sixties or seventies with Graves' ophthalmopathy. CDR3 amino acids: CASSRTGGEVQPQHF. CDR3 DNA: TGTGCCAGCAGCCGGACAGGGGGCGAGGTTCAGCCCCAGCATTTT.